The clone carrying this TCR beta chain was seen a few times. The protocol was immunoSEQ multiplex PCR, while the TCRdb copy is restricted to in-frame clones and leaves out a portion. This table has a few hundred thousand clones, approximately 86% appearing once. The data belong to a study of blood T cell repertoires in COVID-19. Per the germline V gene, CDR1 is SGHTA and CDR2 is FQGNSA. The CDR3 is 16 residues long. V shed 3 bases and J shed 0 bases, with 15 bases lying between them. The chain employs TRBV7-2 and TRBJ2-7; D may be TRBD2 (5 bases). The sequencing input was PBMCs or T cells enriched from blood (not recorded which). The sequence was obtained from a woman in her thirties or forties with acute COVID-19. The CDR3 DNA follows: TGTGCCAGCAGCTTGTTCCTAGCAGAGAGCTCCTACGAGCAGTACTTC. Translation gives CASSLFLAESSYEQYF.